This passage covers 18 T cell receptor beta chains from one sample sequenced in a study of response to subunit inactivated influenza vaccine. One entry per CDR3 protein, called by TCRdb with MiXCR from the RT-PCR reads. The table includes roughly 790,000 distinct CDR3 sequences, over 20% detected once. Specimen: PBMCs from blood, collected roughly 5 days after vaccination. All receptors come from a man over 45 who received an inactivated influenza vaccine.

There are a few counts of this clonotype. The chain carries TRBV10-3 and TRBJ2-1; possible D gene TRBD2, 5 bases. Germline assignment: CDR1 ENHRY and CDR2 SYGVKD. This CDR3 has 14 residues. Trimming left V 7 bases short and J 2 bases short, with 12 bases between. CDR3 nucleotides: TGTGCCATCACTCCCAGCGGCGCCTACAATGAGCAGTTCTTC. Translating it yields CAITPSGAYNEQFF.

CDR3 amino acids: CASSTDGYNEQFF. CDR3 sequence (DNA): TGTGCCAGTAGCACGGACGGCTACAATGAGCAGTTCTTC. The chain has TRBV19 and TRBJ2-1; D is ambiguous. This CDR3 has 13 amino acids. V shed 6 bases and J shed 3 bases, with 9 bases lying between them. Germline V gives CDR1 LNHDA, CDR2 SQIVND (reference sequence).

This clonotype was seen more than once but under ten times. CDR3 nucleotide sequence: TGTGCCAGCAGCAAAGAGGTTGGGGGTTACCAAGAGACCCAGTACTTC. It encodes CASSKEVGGYQETQYF. The chain is built from TRBV21-1 and TRBJ2-5; the table's D call, TRBD1, has no DNA check behind it. TRBV21-1 corresponds to a pseudogene. The CDR3 runs 16 residues.

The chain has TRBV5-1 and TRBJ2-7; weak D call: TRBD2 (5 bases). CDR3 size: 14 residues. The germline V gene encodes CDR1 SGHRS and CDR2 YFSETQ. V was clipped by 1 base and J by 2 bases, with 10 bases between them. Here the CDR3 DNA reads TGCGCCAGCAGCTTGCGAGGGAGAACCTACGAGCAGTACTTC. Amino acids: CASSLRGRTYEQYF.

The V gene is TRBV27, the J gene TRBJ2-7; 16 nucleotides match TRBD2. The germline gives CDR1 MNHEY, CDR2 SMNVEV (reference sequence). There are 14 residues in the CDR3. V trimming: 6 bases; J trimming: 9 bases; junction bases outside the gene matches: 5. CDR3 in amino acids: CASRAGLAGGRQYF. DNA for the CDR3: TGTGCCAGCAGAGCGGGACTAGCGGGGGGGAGGCAGTACTTC.

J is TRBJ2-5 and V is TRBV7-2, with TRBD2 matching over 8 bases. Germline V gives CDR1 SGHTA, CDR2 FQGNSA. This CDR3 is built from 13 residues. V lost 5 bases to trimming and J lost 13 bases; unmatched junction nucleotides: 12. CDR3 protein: CASSLGGGPEGYF. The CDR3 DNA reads TGTGCCAGCAGCCTCGGGGGGGGACCGGAGGGGTACTTC.

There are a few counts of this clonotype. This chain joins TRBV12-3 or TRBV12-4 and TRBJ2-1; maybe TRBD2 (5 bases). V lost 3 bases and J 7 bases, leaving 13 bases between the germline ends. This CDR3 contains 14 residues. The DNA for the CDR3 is TGTGCCAGCAGTTTGGTCCTAGCTACGAATGAGCAGTTCTTC. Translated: CASSLVLATNEQFF.

The CDR3 nucleotides are TGTGCCACCAGCAGAACGGGACTAGCGGGTTTCGGTGAGCAGTTCTTC. It yields the protein CATSRTGLAGFGEQFF. J is TRBJ2-1 and V is TRBV15; 12 nucleotides match TRBD2. Germline CDR1 and CDR2: LNHNV and YYDKDF (reference sequence). Trimming took 2 bases from V and 9 from J; bases not matched to a gene: 8. The CDR3 covers 16 residues.

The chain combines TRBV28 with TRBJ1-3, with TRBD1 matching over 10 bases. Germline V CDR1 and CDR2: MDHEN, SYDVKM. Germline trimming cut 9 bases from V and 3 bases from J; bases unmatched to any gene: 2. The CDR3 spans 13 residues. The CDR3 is CASGTGVGNTIYF. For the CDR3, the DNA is TGTGCCAGTGGGACAGGGGTTGGAAACACCATATATTTT.

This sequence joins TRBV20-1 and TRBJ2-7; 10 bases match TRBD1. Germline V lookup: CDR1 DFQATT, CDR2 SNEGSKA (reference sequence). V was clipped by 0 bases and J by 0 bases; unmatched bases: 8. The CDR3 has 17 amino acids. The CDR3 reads CSARDSDRGRPSYEQYF. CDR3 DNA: TGCAGTGCTAGAGATTCTGACAGGGGGCGACCCTCCTACGAGCAGTACTTC.

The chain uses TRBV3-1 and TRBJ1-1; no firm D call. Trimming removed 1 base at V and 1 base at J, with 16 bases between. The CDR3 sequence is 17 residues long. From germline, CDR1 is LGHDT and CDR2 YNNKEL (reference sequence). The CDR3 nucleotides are TGTGCCAGCAGCCAAGGAGGCTTAATGAAGGGGAACACTGAAGCTTTCTTT. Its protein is CASSQGGLMKGNTEAFF.

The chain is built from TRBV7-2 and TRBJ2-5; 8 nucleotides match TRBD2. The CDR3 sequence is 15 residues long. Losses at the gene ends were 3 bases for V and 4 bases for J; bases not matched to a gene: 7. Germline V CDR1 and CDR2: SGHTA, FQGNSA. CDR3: CASSFGGGTVETQYF. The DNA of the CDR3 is TGTGCCAGCAGCTTCGGCGGGGGGACGGTAGAGACCCAGTACTTC.

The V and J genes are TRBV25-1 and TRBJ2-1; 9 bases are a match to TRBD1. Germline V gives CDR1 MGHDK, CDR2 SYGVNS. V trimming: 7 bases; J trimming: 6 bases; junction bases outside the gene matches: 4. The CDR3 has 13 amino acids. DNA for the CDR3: TGTGCCAGCACCCGACAGGGGGGCAATGAGCAGTTCTTC. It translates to CASTRQGGNEQFF.

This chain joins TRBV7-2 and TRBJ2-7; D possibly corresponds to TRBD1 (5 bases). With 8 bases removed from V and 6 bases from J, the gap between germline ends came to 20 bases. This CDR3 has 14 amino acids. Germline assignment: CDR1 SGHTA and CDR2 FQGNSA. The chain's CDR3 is CASLQGHFSPEQYF. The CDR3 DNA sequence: TGTGCCAGCCTCCAAGGACATTTTTCCCCCGAGCAGTACTTC.

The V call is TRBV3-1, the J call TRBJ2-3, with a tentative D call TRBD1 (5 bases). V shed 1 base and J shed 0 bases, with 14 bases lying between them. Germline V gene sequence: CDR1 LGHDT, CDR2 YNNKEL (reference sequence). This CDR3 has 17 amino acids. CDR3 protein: CASSQGYRLSSTDTQYF. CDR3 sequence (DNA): TGTGCCAGCAGCCAAGGTTACAGGTTGAGTAGCACAGATACGCAGTATTTT.

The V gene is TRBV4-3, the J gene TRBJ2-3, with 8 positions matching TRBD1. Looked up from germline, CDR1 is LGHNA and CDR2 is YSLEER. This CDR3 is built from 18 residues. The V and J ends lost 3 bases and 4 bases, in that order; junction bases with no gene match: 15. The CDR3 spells CASSQMTGVGLLADTQYF. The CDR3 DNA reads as TGCGCCAGCAGCCAGATGACAGGGGTAGGATTACTCGCAGATACGCAGTATTTT.

In DNA form, the CDR3 reads TGTGCCAGCAAGAGACAGGGGGCACGTTGGGGGTCCACCGGGGAGCTGTTTTTT. This gives the protein CASKRQGARWGSTGELFF. The chain carries TRBV12-3 or TRBV12-4 and TRBJ2-2, with TRBD1 matching 10 bases. V dropped 7 bases and J dropped 4; count of bases not matched to a gene: 15. The CDR3 consists of 18 residues.

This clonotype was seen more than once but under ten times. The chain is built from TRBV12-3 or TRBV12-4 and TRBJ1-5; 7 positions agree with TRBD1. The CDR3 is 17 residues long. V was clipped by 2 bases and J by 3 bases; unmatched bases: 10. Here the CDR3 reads CASSLIVGTVYNQPQHF. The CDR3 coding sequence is TGTGCCAGCAGTTTAATCGTTGGGACAGTTTACAATCAGCCCCAGCATTTT.